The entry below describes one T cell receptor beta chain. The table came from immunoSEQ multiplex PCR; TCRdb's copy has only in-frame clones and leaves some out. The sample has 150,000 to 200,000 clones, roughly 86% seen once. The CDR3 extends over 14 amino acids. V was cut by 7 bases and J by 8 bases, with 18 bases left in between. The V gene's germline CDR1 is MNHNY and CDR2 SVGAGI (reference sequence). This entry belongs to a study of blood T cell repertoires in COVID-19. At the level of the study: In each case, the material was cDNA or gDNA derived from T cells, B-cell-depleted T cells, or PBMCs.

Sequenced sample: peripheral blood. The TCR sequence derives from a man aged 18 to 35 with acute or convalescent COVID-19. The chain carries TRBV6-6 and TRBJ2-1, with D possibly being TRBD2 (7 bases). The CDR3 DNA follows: TGTGCCAGCATGGGAGGGGGGGAGTGGGATGAGCAGTTCTTC. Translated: CASMGGGEWDEQFF.